Listed here are 23 T cell receptor beta chains from one sample, sequenced in a study of blood T cell repertoires in COVID-19. Measured with immunoSEQ multiplex PCR; TCRdb has only the in-frame clones, and not every one. In the table there are 200,000 to 250,000 clones, about four fifths of which are singletons. Sequenced material: peripheral blood. The receptors originated from a woman at least 80 years old with COVID-19, enrolled during active disease.

The V call is TRBV10-1, the J call TRBJ2-2; D might be TRBD2 (6 bases). CDR3 length: 17 amino acids. Germline V CDR1 and CDR2: WNHNN, SYGVQD (reference sequence). The V and J ends lost 4 bases and 0 bases respectively, with 15 bases between them. CDR3 protein: CASSGARGIANTGELFF. CDR3 nucleotides: TGCGCCAGCAGTGGAGCACGCGGGATCGCGAACACCGGGGAGCTGTTTTTT.

This clone occurred once. The rearrangement uses TRBV7-9 and TRBJ1-1, with D uncertain. Trimming removed 1 base from V and 9 bases from J, with 18 bases in between. The V gene's germline CDR1 is SEHNR and CDR2 FQNEAQ (reference sequence). This CDR3 is built from 15 residues. The CDR3 protein is CASSLEGGRLNKAFF. The CDR3 DNA follows: TGTGCCAGCAGCTTAGAAGGAGGCAGGCTGAATAAAGCTTTCTTT.

The chain is built from TRBV2 and TRBJ1-1; the match to TRBD1 covers 7 bases. This CDR3 is built from 16 residues. Unmatched junction bases numbered 9, after V lost 2 bases and J lost 3 bases. Germline V gene lookup returns CDR1 SNHLY and CDR2 FYNNEI. CDR3 DNA sequence: TGTGCCAGCAGTGAAAGGGCAGGGGGAAGGGACACTGAAGCTTTCTTT. It codes for CASSERAGGRDTEAFF.

The rearrangement links TRBV7-2 to TRBJ1-2, with 8 bases that match TRBD1. CDR3 length equals 13 residues. The germline V gene has CDR1 SGHTA and CDR2 FQGNSA. V shed 3 bases and J 8 bases; nucleotides not matched to a gene: 5. CDR3 bases: TGTGCCAGCAGCTTGGACAGGGCTAACGGCTACACCTTC. Amino acid sequence: CASSLDRANGYTF.

This chain connects TRBV28 to TRBJ1-6; tentative D call: TRBD1 (5 bases). Germline V CDR1 and CDR2: MDHEN, SYDVKM. V lost 6 bases to trimming and J lost 0 bases, with 12 bases between them. CDR3 length: 16 residues. CDR3 loop: CASRTATNSYNSPLHF. CDR3 DNA: TGTGCCAGCAGGACAGCCACTAACTCCTATAATTCACCCCTCCACTTT.

This chain's CDR3 is CSVEPPEGGTDTQYF. The CDR3 nucleotides read TGCAGCGTTGAACCACCTGAGGGTGGAACAGATACGCAGTATTTT. V gene TRBV29-1 combines with J gene TRBJ2-3; possibly TRBD2 for D (5 bases). Between the trimmed V and J ends, which lost 2 bases and 3 bases, there was a span of 15 bases. CDR1 is SQVTM, CDR2 ANQGSEA, per germline. The CDR3 has 15 amino acids.

This chain uses TRBV5-1 with TRBJ2-7, with 7 bases matching TRBD1. The V segment lost 1 base and the J segment 2 bases; nucleotides outside the gene matches: 3. Germline V gives CDR1 SGHRS, CDR2 YFSETQ. The CDR3 loop spans 14 amino acids. CDR3 sequence: CASSLTGAAYEQYF. The CDR3 nucleotides read TGCGCCAGCAGCTTGACAGGGGCCGCCTACGAGCAGTACTTC.

Points on this clone: One end of the junction varies from germline; a read error may be responsible. The chain carries TRBV5-1 and TRBJ1-1; unclear D gene. Germline V gene sequence: CDR1 SGHRS, CDR2 YFSETQ. The CDR3 extends over 11 amino acids. The CDR3 here is CASSLNSEAFF. The CDR3 coding sequence is TGCGCCAGCAGCTTGAACAGTGAAGCTTTCTTT. The full variable domain, in which reference TRBV5-1 and TRBJ1-1 provide the parts outside the CDR3, is KAGVTQTPRYLIKTRGQQVTLSCSPISGHRSVSWYQQTPGQGLQFLFEYFSETQRNKGNFPGRFSGRQFSNSRSEMNVSTLELGDSALYLCASSLNSEAFFGQGTRLTVV.

The chain employs TRBV5-4 and TRBJ1-3; D not resolved. Germline CDR1 and CDR2: SGHNT and YYREEE (reference sequence). The CDR3 contains 14 residues. The V end lost 4 bases, the J end lost 4 bases, and 12 bases lay between the germline ends. CDR3 DNA: TGTGCCAGCAGCACTCTGGGAGGGGGAAACACCATATATTTT. It translates to CASSTLGGGNTIYF.

This chain uses TRBV5-1 with TRBJ2-1; D call uncertain. Deletions cut 0 bases from V and 6 bases from J, with 10 bases between. The length of the CDR3 is 14 residues. In germline, CDR1 is SGHRS, CDR2 YFSETQ. Here the CDR3 reads CASSLGAGTNEQFF. The CDR3, as DNA: TGCGCCAGCAGCTTGGGGGCCGGAACCAATGAGCAGTTCTTC.

The chain is built from TRBV5-1 and TRBJ1-2; D possibly corresponds to TRBD1 (5 bases). The V end was cut by 0 bases, the J end by 7 bases, with 16 bases between. Germline CDR1 SGHRS, CDR2 YFSETQ. The CDR3 runs to 15 residues. The CDR3 loop is CASSLALGRASGYTF. CDR3 bases: TGCGCCAGCAGCTTGGCCTTGGGCAGGGCGAGTGGCTACACCTTC.

In its sample, this clone was seen once. The chain carries TRBV5-1 and TRBJ1-2; tentatively, D is TRBD1 (6 bases). Germline V gene data show CDR1 as SGHRS and CDR2 as YFSETQ. This CDR3 has 15 amino acids. Deletions cut 2 bases from V and 4 bases from J, with 15 bases between. In DNA form, the CDR3 reads TGCGCCAGCAGCTTATTACAGACAGGAGGCTATGGCTACACCTTC. Protein product: CASSLLQTGGYGYTF.

The J gene is TRBJ1-2, the V gene TRBV2; D is unresolved. Looked up from germline, CDR1 is SNHLY and CDR2 is FYNNEI. V dropped 3 bases and J dropped 5 bases, with 13 bases sitting between them. This CDR3 region has 14 residues. CDR3 amino acids: CASSERETGYGYTF. Written as DNA, the CDR3 is TGTGCCAGCAGTGAGCGTGAGACGGGATATGGCTACACCTTC.

The chain employs TRBV5-1 and TRBJ2-5; D is unclear. V gave up 4 bases and J gave up 3 bases, with 4 bases separating them. From germline, CDR1 is SGHRS and CDR2 YFSETQ. The CDR3 covers 11 residues. Here the CDR3 DNA reads TGCGCCAGCAGCGTCGAAGAGACCCAGTACTTC. Amino acid sequence: CASSVEETQYF. Variable domain in full (rest from reference TRBV5-1 and TRBJ2-5): KAGVTQTPRYLIKTRGQQVTLSCSPISGHRSVSWYQQTPGQGLQFLFEYFSETQRNKGNFPGRFSGRQFSNSRSEMNVSTLELGDSALYLCASSVEETQYFGPGTRLLVL.

The gene calls are TRBV2 and TRBJ1-1; D may be TRBD1 (6 bases). V lost 10 bases, J lost 7 bases, and 16 bases lay in between. Per germline, CDR1 SNHLY and CDR2 FYNNEI. The CDR3 is 12 amino acids. The CDR3 nucleotides are TGTGCCACCTATAACGGACAGAGTGAAGCTTTCTTT. Its translation: CATYNGQSEAFF.

The V gene is TRBV2, the J gene TRBJ2-5; 13 nucleotides align to TRBD2. With V trimmed by 4 bases and J by 7 bases, 6 bases remained unmatched. Germline CDR1 SNHLY, CDR2 FYNNEI. This CDR3 is built from 15 residues. CDR3: CASSGGLAGAGTQYF. The CDR3 nucleotides read TGTGCCAGCAGTGGCGGACTAGCGGGAGCGGGGACCCAGTACTTC.

The chain joins TRBV7-8 to TRBJ2-7; 10 nucleotides align to TRBD2. Germline CDR1 SGHVS, CDR2 FQNEAQ. The CDR3 runs 14 residues. The junction had 5 bases not matched to a gene; V was cut back by 5 bases and J by 4 bases. CDR3 bases: TGTGCCAGCAGCCGAGCGGGAGGGGCGTACGAGCAGTACTTC. It codes for CASSRAGGAYEQYF. The entire variable domain, with the rest obtained from reference TRBV7-8 and TRBJ2-7, is as follows: GAGVSQSPRYKVAKRGQDVALRCDPISGHVSLFWYQQALGQGPEFLTYFQNEAQLDKSGLPSDRFFAERPEGSVSTLKIQRTQQEDSAVYLCASSRAGGAYEQYFGPGTRLTVT.

On this clone itself: Germline is not matched at one junction end, which may reflect a read error. The V call is TRBV20-1, the J call TRBJ2-7; 8 bases match TRBD2. The CDR3 runs 11 residues. CDR1 DFQATT and CDR2 SNEGSKA come from the germline V gene (reference sequence). The CDR3 bases are TGTACCGGGACTAGTGGGTACGAGCAGTACTTC. It is translated as CTGTSGYEQYF.

This chain links TRBV5-5 with TRBJ1-2, with 8 bases aligning to TRBD1. With V trimmed by 4 bases and J by 4 bases, 15 bases remained unmatched. The CDR3 spans 17 residues. Germline V gives CDR1 SGHKS, CDR2 YYEKEE (reference sequence). The CDR3 spells CASSTSPGGRSGYGYTF. CDR3 DNA: TGTGCCAGCAGCACGTCGCCAGGGGGCAGGTCGGGCTATGGCTACACCTTC.

This sequence joins TRBV7-8 and TRBJ1-1, with 7 nucleotides matching TRBD1. Trimming at V came to 7 bases and at J to 3 bases, leaving 11 bases not matched to a gene. The CDR3 is 15 residues long. CDR1 SGHVS and CDR2 FQNEAQ come from the germline V gene. CDR3 bases: TGTGCCAGCACCACAGCAGGGGGGTGGGACACTGAAGCTTTCTTT. It specifies CASTTAGGWDTEAFF.

In DNA form, the CDR3 reads TGTGCCACCAGCAGTCCCGGGACTTATGACTACGAGCAGTACTTC. Translating gives CATSSPGTYDYEQYF. The chain recombines TRBV15 with TRBJ2-7; a possible D gene is TRBD2 (6 bases). Germline values: CDR1 LNHNV, CDR2 YYDKDF (reference sequence). The CDR3 loop spans 15 amino acids. V was clipped by 3 bases and J by 3 bases, with 15 bases between them.

The CDR3 DNA sequence: TGTGCCAGCAGCTCAGGGACAGGGGAAAACTATGGCTACACCTTC. Translating gives CASSSGTGENYGYTF. The chain carries TRBV7-9 and TRBJ1-2, with TRBD1 matching over 10 bases. Germline CDR1 reads SEHNR; CDR2 reads FQNEAQ (reference sequence). V was pared by 4 bases and J by 2 bases, with 4 bases of the junction left unmatched. The CDR3 contains 15 residues.

The chain has TRBV28 and TRBJ1-2; D call uncertain. With 2 bases removed from V and 6 bases from J, the gap between germline ends came to 16 bases. The CDR3 runs to 15 residues. The germline gives CDR1 MDHEN, CDR2 SYDVKM. The CDR3 DNA reads as TGTGCCAGCAGTTTAATTTTTCGGGAAGCGGATGGCTACACCTTC. Protein product: CASSLIFREADGYTF.